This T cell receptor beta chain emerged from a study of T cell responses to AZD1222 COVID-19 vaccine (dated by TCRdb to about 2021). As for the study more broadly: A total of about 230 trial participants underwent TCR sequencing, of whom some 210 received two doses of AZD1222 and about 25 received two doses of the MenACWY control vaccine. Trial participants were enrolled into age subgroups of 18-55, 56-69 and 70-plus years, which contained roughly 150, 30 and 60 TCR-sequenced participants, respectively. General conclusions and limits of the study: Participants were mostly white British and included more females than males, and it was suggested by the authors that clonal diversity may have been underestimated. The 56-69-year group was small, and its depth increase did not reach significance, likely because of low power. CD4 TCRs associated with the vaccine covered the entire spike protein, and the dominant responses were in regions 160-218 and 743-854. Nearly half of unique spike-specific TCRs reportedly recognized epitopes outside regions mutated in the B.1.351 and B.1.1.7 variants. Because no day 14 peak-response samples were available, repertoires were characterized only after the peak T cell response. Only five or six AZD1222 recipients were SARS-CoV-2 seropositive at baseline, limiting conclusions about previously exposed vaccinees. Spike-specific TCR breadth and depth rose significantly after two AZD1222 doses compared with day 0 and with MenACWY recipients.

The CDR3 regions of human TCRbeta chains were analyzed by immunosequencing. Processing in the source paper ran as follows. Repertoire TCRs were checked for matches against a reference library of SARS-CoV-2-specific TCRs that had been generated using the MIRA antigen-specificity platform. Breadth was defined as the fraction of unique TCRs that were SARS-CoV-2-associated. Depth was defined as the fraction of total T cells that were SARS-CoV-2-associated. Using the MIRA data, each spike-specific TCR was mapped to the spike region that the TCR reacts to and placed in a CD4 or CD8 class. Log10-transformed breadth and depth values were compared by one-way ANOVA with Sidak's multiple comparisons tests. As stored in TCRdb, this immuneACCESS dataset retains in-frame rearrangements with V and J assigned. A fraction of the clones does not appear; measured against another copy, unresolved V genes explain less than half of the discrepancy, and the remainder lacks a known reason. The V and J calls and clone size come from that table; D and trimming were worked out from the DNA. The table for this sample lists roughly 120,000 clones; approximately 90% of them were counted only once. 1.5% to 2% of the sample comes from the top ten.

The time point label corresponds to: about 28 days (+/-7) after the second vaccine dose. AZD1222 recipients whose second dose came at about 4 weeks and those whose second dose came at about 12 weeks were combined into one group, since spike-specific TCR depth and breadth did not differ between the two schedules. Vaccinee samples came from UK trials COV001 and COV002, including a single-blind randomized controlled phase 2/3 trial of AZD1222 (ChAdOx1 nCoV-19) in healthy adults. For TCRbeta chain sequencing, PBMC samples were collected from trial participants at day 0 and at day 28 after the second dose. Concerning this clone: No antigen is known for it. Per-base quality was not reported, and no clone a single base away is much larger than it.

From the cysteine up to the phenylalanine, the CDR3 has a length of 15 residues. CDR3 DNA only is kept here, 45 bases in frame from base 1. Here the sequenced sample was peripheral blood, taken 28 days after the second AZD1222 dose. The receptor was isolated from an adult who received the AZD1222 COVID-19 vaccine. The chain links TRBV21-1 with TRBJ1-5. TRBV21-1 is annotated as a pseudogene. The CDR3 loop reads CASSKAPWRVQPQHF. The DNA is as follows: TGTGCCAGCAGCAAAGCTCCTTGGCGGGTTCAGCCCCAGCATTTT.